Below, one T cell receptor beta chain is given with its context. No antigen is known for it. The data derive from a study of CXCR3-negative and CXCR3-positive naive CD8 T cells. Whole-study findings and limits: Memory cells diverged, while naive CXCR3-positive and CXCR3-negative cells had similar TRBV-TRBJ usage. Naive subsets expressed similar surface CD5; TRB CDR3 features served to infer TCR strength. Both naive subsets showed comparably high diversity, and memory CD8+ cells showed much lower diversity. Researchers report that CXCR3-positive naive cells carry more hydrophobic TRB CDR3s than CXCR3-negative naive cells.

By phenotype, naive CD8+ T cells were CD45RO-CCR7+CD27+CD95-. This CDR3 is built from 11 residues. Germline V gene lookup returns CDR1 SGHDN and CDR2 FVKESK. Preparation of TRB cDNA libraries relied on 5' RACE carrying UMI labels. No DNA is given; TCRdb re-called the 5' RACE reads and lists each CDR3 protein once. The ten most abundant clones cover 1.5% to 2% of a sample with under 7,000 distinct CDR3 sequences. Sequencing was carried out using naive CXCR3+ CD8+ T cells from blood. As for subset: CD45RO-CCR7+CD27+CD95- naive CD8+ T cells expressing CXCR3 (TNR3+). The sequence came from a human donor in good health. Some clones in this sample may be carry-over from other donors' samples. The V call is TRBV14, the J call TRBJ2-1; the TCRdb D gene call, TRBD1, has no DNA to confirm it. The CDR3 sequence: CASSPGVEQFF.